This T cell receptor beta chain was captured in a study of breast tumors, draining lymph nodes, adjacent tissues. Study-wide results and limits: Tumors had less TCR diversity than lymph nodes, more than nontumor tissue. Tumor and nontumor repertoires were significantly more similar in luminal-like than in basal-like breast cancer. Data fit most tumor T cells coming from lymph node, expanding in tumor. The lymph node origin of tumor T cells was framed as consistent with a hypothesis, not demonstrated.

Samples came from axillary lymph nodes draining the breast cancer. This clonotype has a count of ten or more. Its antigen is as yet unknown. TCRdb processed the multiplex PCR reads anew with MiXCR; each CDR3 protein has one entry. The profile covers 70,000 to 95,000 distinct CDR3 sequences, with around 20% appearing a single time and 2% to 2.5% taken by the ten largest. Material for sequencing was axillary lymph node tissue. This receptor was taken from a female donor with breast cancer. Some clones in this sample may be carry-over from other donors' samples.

In nucleotides, the CDR3 is TGCAGTGCTAGTCTCCAGGGGGGCTCGGGCTACACCTTC. This gives the protein CSASLQGGSGYTF. This chain links TRBV20-1 with TRBJ1-2; 7 bases line up with TRBD1. CDR1 and CDR2 (germline): DFQATT, SNEGSKA (reference sequence). The V segment lost 3 bases and the J segment 8 bases; nucleotides outside the gene matches: 9. CDR3 length equals 13 residues.